This TCR beta chain appears in the sequencing data of a study of OX40 agonist ivuxolimab in advanced cancers. On the study more broadly: Ivuxolimab is an agonistic anti-OX40 (CD134) antibody, and patients were treated with it. Every 2 weeks, patients got intravenous ivuxolimab at one of six dose levels (0.01-10 mg/kg). Previous treatment with anti-PD-1, anti-PD-L1 or anti-CTLA-4 therapy was allowed; 35% to 50% had received some.

TCRdb keeps only in-frame clones here, not all; method: immunoSEQ multiplex PCR. Here the sample spans 70,000 or so clones, about 90% being singletons. CDR1 and CDR2 from the germline V gene are SGHVS and FNYEAQ. The V segment lost 0 bases and the J segment 6 bases; nucleotides outside the gene matches: 9. The CDR3 loop spans 17 amino acids. The receptor's source is an adult with an advanced solid tumor such as melanoma, head and neck, liver or kidney cancer. The rearrangement joins TRBV7-6 to TRBJ2-1; 9 bases fit TRBD1. The specimen was CD4+ or CD8+ T cells sorted from blood, collected in a trial of the OX40 agonist ivuxolimab. CDR3 in amino acids: CASSLAPPGQGFNEQFF. The CDR3 DNA reads TGTGCCAGCAGCTTAGCCCCCCCGGGACAGGGCTTCAATGAGCAGTTCTTC.